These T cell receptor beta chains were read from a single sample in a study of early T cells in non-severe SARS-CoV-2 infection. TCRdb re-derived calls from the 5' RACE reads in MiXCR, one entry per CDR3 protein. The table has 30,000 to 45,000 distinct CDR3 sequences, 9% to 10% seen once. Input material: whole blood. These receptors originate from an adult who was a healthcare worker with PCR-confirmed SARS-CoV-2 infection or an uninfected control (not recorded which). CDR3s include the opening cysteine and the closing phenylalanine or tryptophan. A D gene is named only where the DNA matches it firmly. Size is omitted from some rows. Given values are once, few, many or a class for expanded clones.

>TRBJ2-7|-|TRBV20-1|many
CSAKPTTGTLSQEQYF
TGCAGTGCCAAACCAACCACCGGGACCCTTTCCCAGGAGCAGTACTTC
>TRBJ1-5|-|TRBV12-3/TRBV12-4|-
CASSLQGWGNQPQHF
TGTGCCAGCAGCCTACAGGGATGGGGCAATCAGCCCCAGCATTTT
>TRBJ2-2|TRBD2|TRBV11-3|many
CASSLAPGLAHTGELFF
TGTGCCAGCAGCTTAGCTCCGGGACTAGCGCACACCGGGGAGCTGTTTTTT
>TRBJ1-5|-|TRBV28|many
CASRGGSQPQHF
TGTGCCAGCAGGGGGGGCTCTCAGCCCCAGCATTTT
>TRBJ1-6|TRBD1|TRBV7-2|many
CASSLLEQGLHSPLHF
TGTGCCAGCAGCTTATTGGAACAGGGGCTTCATTCACCCCTCCACTTT
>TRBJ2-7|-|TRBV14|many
CASSHGQEQYF
TGTGCCAGCAGCCACGGTCAGGAGCAGTACTTC
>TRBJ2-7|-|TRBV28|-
CASSQPRAEQYF
TGTGCCAGCAGCCAACCAAGGGCCGAGCAGTACTTC
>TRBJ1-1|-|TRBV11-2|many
CASSPLGVQAFF
TGTGCCAGCAGCCCCCTAGGAGTTCAAGCTTTCTTT
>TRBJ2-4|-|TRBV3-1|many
CASSQPATVGNIQYF
TGTGCCAGCAGCCAACCGGCCACGGTGGGAAACATTCAGTACTTC
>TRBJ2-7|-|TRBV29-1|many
CSARQGGGSYEQYF
TGCAGCGCCCGACAGGGAGGAGGCTCCTACGAGCAGTACTTC
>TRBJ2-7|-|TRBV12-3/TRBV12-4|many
CASSTAGLLAYEQYF
TGTGCCAGCAGTACCGCGGGACTTCTAGCGTACGAGCAGTACTTC
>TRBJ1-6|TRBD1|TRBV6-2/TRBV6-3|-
CASGKNRGPLGALHF
TGTGCCAGCGGTAAAAACAGGGGACCCCTTGGAGCCCTCCACTTT
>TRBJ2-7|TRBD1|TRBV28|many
CASSNSGTGNEQYF
TGTGCCAGCAGCAACTCCGGGACAGGGAACGAGCAGTACTTC
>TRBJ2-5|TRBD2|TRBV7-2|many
CASSFPAGLQETQYF
TGTGCCAGCAGCTTCCCAGCGGGGCTCCAAGAGACCCAGTACTTC